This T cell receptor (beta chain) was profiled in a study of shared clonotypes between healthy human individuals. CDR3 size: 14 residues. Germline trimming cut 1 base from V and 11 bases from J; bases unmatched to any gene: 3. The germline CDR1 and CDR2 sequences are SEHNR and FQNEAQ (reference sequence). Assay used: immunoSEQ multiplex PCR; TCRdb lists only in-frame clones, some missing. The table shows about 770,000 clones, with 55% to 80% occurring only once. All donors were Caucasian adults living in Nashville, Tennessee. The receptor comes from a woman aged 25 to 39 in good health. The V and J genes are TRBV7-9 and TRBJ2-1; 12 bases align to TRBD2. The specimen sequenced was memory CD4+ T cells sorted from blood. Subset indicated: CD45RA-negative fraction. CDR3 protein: CASSLVLAGGKQFF. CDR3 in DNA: TGTGCCAGCAGCTTAGTACTAGCGGGAGGCAAGCAGTTCTTC.